These T cell receptor beta chains were read from a single sample in a study of cytomegalovirus exposure and HLA in healthy donors. Profiling relied on immunoSEQ multiplex PCR, and the TCRdb table lists in-frame clones only, not all of them. The data contain 200,000 to 250,000 clones, roughly 84% of them singletons. Input material: PBMCs. The receptors come from a woman aged 18 to 35 in good health and CMV-seropositive. The CDR3 runs from the conserved cysteine through the conserved F or W. The D gene is left open where the match is weak. The size of a clone is reported for some rows only, either as once, few or many, or as a class for expanded clones.

d_call clone_size j_call cdr3_length v_call cdr3_aa cdr3_nt
TRBD1 NA TRBJ1-5 15 TRBV10-3 CAISFDRDGNQPQHF TGTGCCATCAGTTTCGACAGGGATGGCAATCAGCCCCAGCATTTT
TRBD2 NA TRBJ2-2 20 TRBV27 CASSAGLAGDFLANTGELFF TGTGCCAGCAGTGCAGGACTAGCGGGAGACTTCCTCGCGAACACCGGGGAGCTGTTTTTT
NA NA TRBJ1-5 12 TRBV6-6 CASSYGDQPQHF TGTGCCAGCAGTTACGGAGATCAGCCCCAGCATTTT
NA NA TRBJ1-1 15 TRBV11-1 CASSRPRQENTEAFF TGTGCCAGCAGCAGACCCCGACAGGAGAACACTGAAGCTTTCTTT
TRBD1 NA TRBJ2-5 11 TRBV2 CASSPTGVQYF TGTGCCAGCAGCCCGACAGGGGTCCAGTACTTC
TRBD1 NA TRBJ1-3 15 TRBV19 CDVVTRGASGNTIYF TGTGATGTCGTTACCAGGGGGGCCTCTGGAAACACCATATATTTT
NA NA TRBJ1-5 13 TRBV6-5 CASSYAGGQPQHF TGTGCCAGCAGTTACGCAGGAGGTCAGCCCCAGCATTTT
TRBD2 NA TRBJ2-1 17 TRBV5-1 CASSPPLREGVYNEQFF TGCGCCAGCAGCCCCCCCTTACGGGAGGGGGTGTACAATGAGCAGTTCTTC
TRBD2 NA TRBJ2-1 16 TRBV5-1 CASSIRTRFSYNEQFF TGCGCCAGCAGCATACGGACTAGATTCTCCTACAATGAGCAGTTCTTC
TRBD2 NA TRBJ2-3 19 TRBV9 CASSVGTSGRGSNTDTQYF TGTGCCAGCAGCGTCGGGACTAGCGGGAGAGGGTCTAACACAGATACGCAGTATTTT
TRBD1 NA TRBJ2-1 14 TRBV30 CAWTGGDRVDEQFF TGTGCCTGGACTGGGGGCGACAGGGTCGATGAGCAGTTCTTC
NA NA TRBJ2-5 14 TRBV6-5 CASRPQGIQETQYF TGTGCCAGCAGACCCCAGGGTATCCAAGAGACCCAGTACTTC
TRBD1 NA TRBJ1-2 15 TRBV27 CASSQLGTGGRGYTF TGTGCCAGCAGCCAGTTGGGGACAGGGGGTCGTGGCTACACCTTC
NA once TRBJ2-7 19 TRBV21-1 CASSKALIPPTHYAYEQYF TGTGCCAGCAGCAAAGCCCTTATACCCCCCACCCACTATGCCTACGAGCAGTACTTC
NA once TRBJ1-4 14 TRBV6-1 CASSDRLGGEKLFF TGTGCCAGCAGCGACAGGTTAGGGGGTGAAAAACTGTTTTTT
TRBD2 NA TRBJ2-1 17 TRBV4-1 CASSQEGRLAGVFEQFF TGCGCCAGCAGCCAAGAGGGTCGCCTAGCGGGAGTATTTGAGCAGTTCTTC
NA NA TRBJ1-2 15 TRBV14 CASSQDPVVGYGYTF TGTGCCAGCAGCCAAGATCCGGTGGTTGGCTATGGCTACACCTTC
NA few TRBJ1-2 15 TRBV15 CATSREWGFGYGYTF TGTGCCACCAGCAGAGAGTGGGGCTTCGGCTATGGCTACACCTTC
TRBD1 NA TRBJ2-5 14 TRBV6-1 CASSAGTEQETQYF TGTGCCAGCAGTGCCGGGACAGAACAAGAGACCCAGTACTTC
NA NA TRBJ2-3 13 TRBV2 CASSAGATDTQYF TGTGCCAGCAGCGCTGGGGCCACAGATACGCAGTATTTT
NA NA TRBJ2-5 13 TRBV11-3 CASSLGPRETQYF TGTGCCAGCAGCTTGGGTCCCAGGGAGACCCAGTACTTC
TRBD2 NA TRBJ2-2 17 TRBV5-4 CASSQGLAGGNTGELFF TGTGCCAGCAGCCAGGGACTAGCGGGAGGCAACACCGGGGAGCTGTTTTTT
TRBD2 NA TRBJ2-1 17 TRBV19 CASKAGFGTSAYNEQFF TGTGCCAGTAAGGCGGGGTTCGGGACTAGCGCCTACAATGAGCAGTTCTTC
TRBD2 NA TRBJ2-3 19 TRBV27 CASSFLSPQAGTRTDTQYF TGTGCCAGCAGTTTTCTTTCACCCCAAGCGGGAACCCGCACAGATACGCAGTATTTT
NA few TRBJ2-7 12 TRBV6-5 CASSYSRYEQYF TGTGCCAGCAGTTACTCGAGGTACGAGCAGTACTTC
TRBD2 NA TRBJ2-7 16 TRBV28 CASSLLAGQPSYEQYF TGTGCCAGCAGTCTATTAGCGGGACAACCTTCCTACGAGCAGTACTTC
TRBD1 NA TRBJ2-1 16 TRBV9 CASSTPWTGRNNEQFF TGTGCCAGCAGCACCCCTTGGACAGGTAGAAACAATGAGCAGTTCTTC
NA NA TRBJ1-4 12 TRBV9 CASSVFGGKLFF TGTGCCAGCAGCGTATTCGGCGGAAAACTGTTTTTT
TRBD1 NA TRBJ2-1 14 TRBV27 CASTGTGSYNEQFF TGTGCCAGCACCGGGACAGGTAGTTACAATGAGCAGTTCTTC
NA NA TRBJ2-7 15 TRBV7-2 CASNSFDGRYNEQYF TGTGCCAGCAACTCGTTTGACGGGAGATATAACGAGCAGTACTTC
TRBD2 NA TRBJ2-7 19 TRBV4-1 CASSQGGKGTSGESYEQYF TGCGCCAGCAGCCAAGGGGGAAAGGGGACTAGCGGAGAATCCTACGAGCAGTACTTC
NA NA TRBJ1-4 14 TRBV28 CASSLGGAGEKLFF TGTGCCAGCAGCCTAGGGGGGGCGGGGGAAAAACTGTTTTTT
TRBD1 NA TRBJ1-1 14 TRBV18 CASSPPGQGKLAFF TGTGCCAGCTCACCACCGGGACAGGGGAAATTGGCTTTCTTT
NA NA TRBJ2-2 15 TRBV5-8 CASSWRGSGAGELFF TGTGCCAGCAGCTGGCGGGGATCCGGTGCCGGGGAGCTGTTTTTT
TRBD2 NA TRBJ2-7 15 TRBV29-1 CSAGLAGKLSYEQYF TGCAGCGCGGGACTAGCGGGCAAGCTTTCCTACGAGCAGTACTTC
TRBD1 few TRBJ1-5 16 TRBV28 CASSFSDRGFGQPQHF TGTGCCAGCAGTTTTTCAGACAGGGGGTTTGGTCAGCCCCAGCATTTT
NA NA TRBJ1-3 14 TRBV28 CASSYKGEGNTIYF TGTGCCAGCAGTTATAAGGGGGAAGGAAACACCATATATTTT
NA NA TRBJ2-2 15 TRBV27 CASSFGGPGTGELFF TGTGCCAGCAGTTTCGGGGGGCCGGGCACCGGGGAGCTGTTTTTT
NA NA TRBJ1-3 15 TRBV4-1 CASSLTYLSGNTIYF TGCGCCAGCAGCCTTACCTACCTGTCTGGAAACACCATATATTTT
NA NA TRBJ1-1 13 TRBV4-1 CASSESLNTEAFF TGCGCCAGCAGTGAGAGCTTGAACACTGAAGCTTTCTTT
NA NA TRBJ2-7 13 TRBV6-1 CASTTGSRYEQYF TGTGCCAGCACCACAGGCTCAAGGTACGAGCAGTACTTC